This entry lists 29 T cell receptor beta chains sequenced from one sample in a study of cytomegalovirus exposure and HLA in healthy donors. PCR used 60 Vbeta primers and 13 Jbeta primers. Clones were read by immunoSEQ multiplex PCR, and TCRdb kept only the in-frame ones, dropping some. The sample's table shows some 76,000 clones. Sequencing input: PBMCs. These receptors came from a man aged 35 to 55 in good health and CMV-seronegative.

This chain's CDR3 is CASSVSGQPQHF. Written as DNA, the CDR3 is TGTGCCAGCAGTGTCTCGGGGCAGCCCCAGCATTTT. This chain links TRBV28 with TRBJ1-5; D ambiguous. The V gene's germline CDR1 is MDHEN and CDR2 SYDVKM. This CDR3 has 12 amino acids. Trimming shortened V by 5 bases and J by 7 bases, and 9 bases separated the two germline ends.

The rearrangement links TRBV7-9 to TRBJ1-5; 7 bases are shared with TRBD1. This CDR3 spans 17 amino acids. Germline V CDR1 and CDR2: SEHNR, FQNEAQ (reference sequence). The junction had 6 bases not matched to a gene; V was cut back by 1 base and J by 0 bases. The DNA for the CDR3 is TGTGCCAGCAGCTTAGGGGGGACAGTGTATAGCAATCAGCCCCAGCATTTT. It specifies CASSLGGTVYSNQPQHF.

The chain has TRBV4-3 and TRBJ1-4; 7 positions agree with TRBD1. Germline CDR1 is LGHNA and CDR2 is YSLEER. Unmatched junction bases numbered 3, after V lost 0 bases and J lost 2 bases. This CDR3 has 16 amino acids. In DNA form, the CDR3 reads TGCGCCAGCAGCCAAGAGTGGGGACAGACTAATGAAAAACTGTTTTTT. It encodes CASSQEWGQTNEKLFF.

V and J are TRBV5-1 and TRBJ1-1; D gene ambiguous. CDR1 SGHRS and CDR2 YFSETQ come from the germline V gene. The CDR3 runs to 14 residues. Trimming took 2 bases from V and 3 from J, leaving 11 bases between them. The CDR3, as DNA: TGCGCCAGCAGCTTTGGAGGAGCGGACACTGAAGCTTTCTTT. This codes for CASSFGGADTEAFF.

V is TRBV9 and J is TRBJ2-7; maybe TRBD1 (8 bases). Trimming removed 4 bases from V and 7 bases from J, with 18 bases in between. The germline V gene encodes CDR1 SGDLS and CDR2 YYNGEE. This CDR3 contains 14 residues. The CDR3 sequence is CASSLRTGRGEQYF. The DNA for the CDR3 is TGTGCCAGCAGCCTTCGGACAGGGAGGGGTGAGCAGTACTTC.

V and J are TRBV29-1 and TRBJ2-1, with a possible D match to TRBD1 (5 bases). In germline, CDR1 is SQVTM, CDR2 ANQGSEA. Deletions cut 3 bases from V and 6 bases from J, with 12 bases between. The CDR3 is 13 residues long. The CDR3 DNA follows: TGCAGCGTTGATGGGGCAGCTCCCAATGAGCAGTTCTTC. This codes for CSVDGAAPNEQFF.

The V gene is TRBV15, the J gene TRBJ2-7; 7 bases align to TRBD2. The CDR3 is 15 amino acids. Trimming removed 1 base from V and 3 bases from J; junction bases left unmatched: 6. The germline gives CDR1 LNHNV, CDR2 YYDKDF (reference sequence). In nucleotides, the CDR3 is TGTGCCACCAGCAGAGCACGCGGGAGACGCTACGAGCAGTACTTC. Translated: CATSRARGRRYEQYF.

This chain uses TRBV7-9 with TRBJ2-3, with TRBD2 matching 11 bases. The germline V gene has CDR1 SEHNR and CDR2 FQNEAQ (reference sequence). The CDR3 is 16 amino acids. The junction had 9 bases not matched to a gene; V was cut back by 2 bases and J by 8 bases. CDR3 nucleotides: TGTGCCAGCAGCTTACTCCTTAGCGGGAGGGTCGGTACGCAGTATTTT. The encoded protein is CASSLLLSGRVGTQYF.

This chain connects TRBV10-1 to TRBJ2-1; no firm D call. Trimming stripped 4 bases from V and 4 bases from J, with 11 bases between. Germline V gives CDR1 WNHNN, CDR2 SYGVQD (reference sequence). CDR3 length equals 14 residues. CDR3 nucleotides: TGCGCCAGCAGTGTGGGCAATAGATACAATGAGCAGTTCTTC. Residues: CASSVGNRYNEQFF.

The chain couples TRBV27 to TRBJ2-1, with D hard to call. Germline CDR1 and CDR2: MNHEY and SMNVEV (reference sequence). This CDR3 is 15 amino acids long. Trimming stripped 6 bases from V and 0 bases from J, with 12 bases between. Here the CDR3 reads CASSQSDSSYNEQFF. CDR3 in DNA: TGTGCCAGCAGCCAGAGCGATAGCTCCTACAATGAGCAGTTCTTC.

V and J are TRBV7-2 and TRBJ2-7, with 14 bases fitting TRBD2. This CDR3 region has 17 residues. Germline CDR1 and CDR2: SGHTA and FQGNSA. V dropped 4 bases and J dropped 0; count of bases not matched to a gene: 5. The CDR3 is CASSSQGTSGSSYEQYF. DNA for the CDR3: TGTGCCAGCAGCTCTCAAGGGACTAGCGGGAGCTCCTACGAGCAGTACTTC.

J is TRBJ1-1 and V is TRBV6-1, with TRBD1 matching 7 bases. After removal of 5 bases from V and 1 base from J, the junction contained 7 bases not matched to a gene. The CDR3 totals 15 residues. Per germline, CDR1 MNHNS and CDR2 SASEGT. This chain's CDR3 is CASSIGTAPNTEAFF. The CDR3 DNA is TGTGCCAGCAGTATAGGGACAGCCCCGAACACTGAAGCTTTCTTT.

The chain uses TRBV29-1 and TRBJ2-6, with 11 bases fitting TRBD2. The CDR3 loop spans 15 amino acids. Germline V gives CDR1 SQVTM, CDR2 ANQGSEA. The junction had 5 bases not matched to a gene; V was cut back by 7 bases and J by 3 bases. CDR3: CSATSGRNGANVLTF. The CDR3 coding sequence is TGCAGCGCAACTAGCGGGAGAAATGGGGCCAACGTCCTGACTTTC.

The chain combines TRBV6-5 with TRBJ1-6, with D possibly TRBD1 on 5 matching bases. The V and J ends lost 5 bases and 11 bases respectively, with 16 bases between them. The length of the CDR3 is 14 residues. Germline V gives CDR1 MNHEY, CDR2 SVGAGI. CDR3 DNA: TGTGCCAGCAGTCCATTGGGGGGAGAGGCACCCCTCCACTTT. Translation gives CASSPLGGEAPLHF.

This CDR3 is CASSVSGRGSEQFF. The CDR3 bases are TGTGCCAGCAGTGTTAGCGGGAGAGGGTCTGAGCAGTTCTTC. J is TRBJ2-1 and V is TRBV14; 9 bases line up with TRBD2. The CDR3 runs to 14 residues. With 6 bases clipped from V and 9 bases from J, the junction kept 9 bases outside the gene matches. In germline, CDR1 is SGHDN, CDR2 FVKESK.

The V call is TRBV7-9, the J call TRBJ1-1, with D unclear. This CDR3 comprises 13 residues. The V gene's germline CDR1 is SEHNR and CDR2 FQNEAQ (reference sequence). Trimming shortened V by 8 bases and J by 1 base, and 11 bases separated the two germline ends. CDR3 loop: CASGHIRNTEAFF. Here the CDR3 DNA reads TGTGCCAGCGGGCATATCCGGAACACTGAAGCTTTCTTT. Full variable domain (remainder filled in from reference TRBV7-9 and TRBJ1-1): DTGVSQNPRHKITKRGQNVTFRCDPISEHNRLYWYRQTLGQGPEFLTYFQNEAQLEKSRLLSDRFSAERPKGSFSTLEIQRTEQGDSAMYLCASGHIRNTEAFFGQGTRLTVV.

The chain is built from TRBV19 and TRBJ2-1; 9 nucleotides agree with TRBD1. CDR1 is LNHDA, CDR2 SQIVND, per germline (reference sequence). J was trimmed by 7 bases and V by 5 bases; bases with no gene match: 6. The CDR3 is made up of 14 amino acids. CDR3 nucleotides: TGTGCCAGTAGTTACGGACAGGGGATGAATGAGCAGTTCTTC. Protein sequence: CASSYGQGMNEQFF.

The J gene is TRBJ1-2, the V gene TRBV7-2; no reliable D call. The germline V gene has CDR1 SGHTA and CDR2 FQGNSA. Trimming removed 1 base at V and 7 bases at J, with 10 bases between. The CDR3 length is 13 residues. The CDR3 nucleotides read TGTGCCAGCAGCTTAGGACCCGGCGGTGGCTACACCTTC. Translating it yields CASSLGPGGGYTF.

The chain is built from TRBV2 and TRBJ1-5; 10 bases agree with TRBD1. This CDR3 has 15 residues. Germline V lookup: CDR1 SNHLY, CDR2 FYNNEI. V shed 5 bases and J 6 bases; nucleotides not matched to a gene: 7. The CDR3 protein is CASSWDRGRSQPQHF. CDR3 in DNA: TGTGCCAGCAGTTGGGACAGGGGAAGGTCTCAGCCCCAGCATTTT. Full variable domain (missing parts from reference TRBV2 and TRBJ1-5): EPEVTQTPSHQVTQMGQEVILRCVPISNHLYFYWYRQILGQKVEFLVSFYNNEISEKSEIFDDQFSVERPDGSNFTLKIRSTKLEDSAMYFCASSWDRGRSQPQHFGDGTRLSIL.

The chain carries TRBV6-1 and TRBJ1-3, with 10 positions matching TRBD1. This CDR3 is 14 amino acids long. The V segment lost 4 bases and the J segment 7 bases; nucleotides outside the gene matches: 4. CDR1 MNHNS and CDR2 SASEGT come from the germline V gene. CDR3 loop: CASSAPGQGNTIYF. CDR3 sequence (DNA): TGTGCCAGCAGTGCTCCGGGACAGGGGAACACCATATATTTT.

J is TRBJ2-5 and V is TRBV10-1; D call uncertain. V was pared by 0 bases and J by 5 bases, with 7 bases between. The CDR3 covers 13 residues. Per germline, CDR1 WNHNN and CDR2 SYGVQD (reference sequence). The CDR3 loop is CASSESIEETQYF. DNA of the CDR3: TGCGCCAGCAGTGAGTCGATCGAGGAGACCCAGTACTTC.

The V call is TRBV30, the J call TRBJ2-7, with 13 bases aligning to TRBD2. This CDR3 is built from 15 residues. J gave up 7 bases and V 3 bases, and 9 bases lay outside the gene matches. Germline values: CDR1 GTSNPN, CDR2 SVGIG (reference sequence). The CDR3 spells CAWRPPGTSGVEQYF. CDR3 nucleotide sequence: TGTGCCTGGAGACCACCCGGGACTAGCGGGGTTGAGCAGTACTTC.

The chain joins TRBV27 to TRBJ2-1; D unclear. Trimming cost V 7 bases and J 2 bases, with 12 bases left between them. The V gene's germline CDR1 is MNHEY and CDR2 SMNVEV (reference sequence). The length of the CDR3 is 14 residues. Written as DNA, the CDR3 is TGTGCCAGCACCGGTTCTCCTGCCTACAATGAGCAGTTCTTC. Translation: CASTGSPAYNEQFF.

V is TRBV7-6 and J is TRBJ2-1, with 11 bases fitting TRBD2. The CDR3 loop spans 15 amino acids. V shed 2 bases and J 8 bases; nucleotides not matched to a gene: 5. From germline, CDR1 is SGHVS and CDR2 FNYEAQ. For the CDR3, the DNA is TGTGCCAGCAGCTTAACTAGCGGGAGAACCCATGAGCAGTTCTTC. As protein: CASSLTSGRTHEQFF.

This chain connects TRBV2 to TRBJ1-2; no reliable D call. The CDR3 is 12 amino acids. CDR1 SNHLY and CDR2 FYNNEI come from the germline V gene. The ends were cut back, 4 bases at V and 7 bases at J, with 10 bases in the middle. The CDR3 DNA reads as TGTGCCAGCAGTGTACTTCGTTTTGGCTACACCTTC. This codes for CASSVLRFGYTF.

V usage is TRBV25-1 and J usage is TRBJ1-2; TRBD1 aligns across 9 bases. The ends lost 1 base at V and 8 bases at J; junction bases unmatched: 5. Germline V gene lookup returns CDR1 MGHDK and CDR2 SYGVNS. This CDR3 contains 14 residues. CDR3: CASSESTGGRGYTF. CDR3 nucleotide sequence: TGTGCCAGCAGTGAATCGACAGGGGGTAGGGGCTACACCTTC.

J is TRBJ1-1 and V is TRBV18; the D is unclear. Germline CDR1 and CDR2: KGHSH and LQKENI. This CDR3 region has 14 residues. V was cut by 2 bases and J by 2 bases, with 9 bases left in between. The CDR3 region is CASSPGSANTEAFF. DNA of the CDR3: TGTGCCAGCTCACCAGGCAGCGCAAACACTGAAGCTTTCTTT. Full variable domain (remainder filled in from reference TRBV18 and TRBJ1-1): NAGVMQNPRHLVRRRGQEARLRCSPMKGHSHVYWYRQLPEEGLKFMVYLQKENIIDESGMPKERFSAEFPKEGPSILRIQQVVRGDSAAYFCASSPGSANTEAFFGQGTRLTVV.

V and J are TRBV6-5 and TRBJ2-2; D not certain. This CDR3 region has 15 residues. Germline CDR1 and CDR2: MNHEY and SVGAGI. The germline V and J ends were trimmed by 0 bases and 6 bases, with 11 bases remaining between them. CDR3 DNA: TGTGCCAGCAGTTACTCGTTGTCGGTCGCCGGGGAGCTGTTTTTT. It specifies CASSYSLSVAGELFF.

V and J are TRBV4-1 and TRBJ2-2, with D uncertain. The CDR3 spans 15 residues. Germline V gives CDR1 MGHRA, CDR2 YSYEKL. Trimming pared 0 bases from V and 3 bases from J, leaving 8 bases between. CDR3 residues: CASSQDSRYTGELFF. CDR3 sequence (DNA): TGCGCCAGCAGCCAAGACTCCCGGTACACCGGGGAGCTGTTTTTT.